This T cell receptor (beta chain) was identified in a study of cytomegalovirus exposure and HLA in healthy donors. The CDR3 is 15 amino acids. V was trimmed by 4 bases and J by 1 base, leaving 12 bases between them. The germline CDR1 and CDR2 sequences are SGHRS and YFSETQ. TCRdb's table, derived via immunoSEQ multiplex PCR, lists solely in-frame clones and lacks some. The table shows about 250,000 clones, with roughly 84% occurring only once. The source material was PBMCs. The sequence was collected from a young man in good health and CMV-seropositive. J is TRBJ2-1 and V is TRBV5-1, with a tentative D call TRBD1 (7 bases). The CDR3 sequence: CASSPRGESYNEQFF. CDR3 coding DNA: TGCGCCAGCAGCCCCAGGGGGGAGTCCTACAATGAGCAGTTCTTC.